This is a list of T cell receptor beta chains from one sample in a study of response to subunit inactivated influenza vaccine. TCRdb reanalysed the RT-PCR reads using MiXCR and keeps one entry per CDR3 protein. The table shows 700,000 to 800,000 distinct CDR3 sequences, with around 18% occurring only once. This specimen consisted of PBMCs from blood, obtained roughly 5 days after vaccination. The source of these receptors is a man aged 50-59 years who received an inactivated influenza vaccine. CDR3s include the opening cysteine and the closing phenylalanine or tryptophan. A D gene is named only where the DNA matches it firmly. Size tells how often a clone was seen (once, few, many) or the class of an expanded clone, and some rows leave it out.

V gene: TRBV20-1; clone size: many; J gene: TRBJ2-1; D gene: TRBD2; CDR3 length: 15; CDR3 DNA: TGCAGTGGAGCGGGCGGGGGTGGGATTTACAATGAGCAGTTCTTC; CDR3 protein: CSGAGGGGIYNEQFF
V gene: TRBV5-5; clone size: many; J gene: TRBJ1-6; D gene: TRBD1; CDR3 length: 16; CDR3 DNA: TGTGCCAGCAGCCGACAGGGTCCCTCCTATAATTCACCCCTCCACTTT; CDR3 protein: CASSRQGPSYNSPLHF
V gene: TRBV29-1; clone size: NA; J gene: TRBJ2-2; D gene: TRBD1; CDR3 length: 16; CDR3 DNA: TGCAGCGTTGAGTACCGAGGACAGGGGAACACCGGGGAGCTGTTTTTT; CDR3 protein: CSVEYRGQGNTGELFF
V gene: TRBV12-3/TRBV12-4; clone size: NA; J gene: TRBJ2-7; D gene: TRBD2; CDR3 length: 14; CDR3 DNA: TGTGCCAGCAGTTTTAAAGCGGGGGCCGGGCAGGAGTACTTC; CDR3 protein: CASSFKAGAGQEYF
V gene: TRBV7-6; clone size: NA; J gene: TRBJ2-2; D gene: TRBD2; CDR3 length: 16; CDR3 DNA: TGTGCCAGCAGCTCGCTAGCGGGAGGGCCAACCGGGGAGCTGTTTTTT; CDR3 protein: CASSSLAGGPTGELFF
V gene: TRBV5-1; clone size: NA; J gene: TRBJ2-7; D gene: NA; CDR3 length: 15; CDR3 DNA: TGCGCCAGCAGCTTTACCGGAGGCGGTTCCTACGAGCAGTACTTC; CDR3 protein: CASSFTGGGSYEQYF
V gene: TRBV7-9; clone size: NA; J gene: TRBJ2-1; D gene: TRBD1; CDR3 length: 15; CDR3 DNA: TGTGCCAGCAGCTTATTTGGACAGGGGTACGATGAGCAGTTCTTC; CDR3 protein: CASSLFGQGYDEQFF
V gene: TRBV23-1; clone size: few; J gene: TRBJ2-2; D gene: NA; CDR3 length: 13; CDR3 DNA: TGCGCCACCGGAGGGGGGAACACCGGGGAGCTGTTTTTT; CDR3 protein: CATGGGNTGELFF
V gene: TRBV12-3/TRBV12-4; clone size: NA; J gene: TRBJ2-1; D gene: NA; CDR3 length: 12; CDR3 DNA: TGTGCCAGCAGAAACAGGGTGGGTGAGCAGTTCTTC; CDR3 protein: CASRNRVGEQFF
V gene: TRBV10-1; clone size: NA; J gene: TRBJ2-3; D gene: NA; CDR3 length: 15; CDR3 DNA: TGCGCCAGCAAGGCCTCAACCGGGGTCACAGATACGCAGTATTTT; CDR3 protein: CASKASTGVTDTQYF
V gene: TRBV7-3; clone size: few; J gene: TRBJ2-7; D gene: NA; CDR3 length: 15; CDR3 DNA: TGTGCCAGCAGCTTAACGGCGGGACATTCCTACGAGCAGTACTTC; CDR3 protein: CASSLTAGHSYEQYF
V gene: TRBV10-3; clone size: few; J gene: TRBJ2-2; D gene: NA; CDR3 length: 14; CDR3 DNA: TGTGCCATCCGGAGTGCCGGGAACACCGGGGAGCTGTTTTTT; CDR3 protein: CAIRSAGNTGELFF
V gene: TRBV2; clone size: NA; J gene: TRBJ2-7; D gene: TRBD1; CDR3 length: 15; CDR3 DNA: TGTGCCAGCAGGCGCCCTTCGGGACAGTTATACGAGCAGTACTTC; CDR3 protein: CASRRPSGQLYEQYF
V gene: TRBV14; clone size: NA; J gene: TRBJ2-3; D gene: TRBD2; CDR3 length: 15; CDR3 DNA: TGTGCCAGCAGCCCCCCCGGGAGGGTCACAGATACGCAGTATTTT; CDR3 protein: CASSPPGRVTDTQYF
V gene: TRBV27; clone size: NA; J gene: TRBJ2-3; D gene: TRBD2; CDR3 length: 21; CDR3 DNA: TGTGCCAGCAGTTGGGGGAGATTCGGACTAGCGGGGGGCCAGATCGCAGATACGCAGTATTTT; CDR3 protein: CASSWGRFGLAGGQIADTQYF
V gene: TRBV6-1; clone size: few; J gene: TRBJ2-7; D gene: TRBD2; CDR3 length: 14; CDR3 DNA: TGTGCCAGCAGACGTAGCGGGAACTCCTACGAGCAGTACTTC; CDR3 protein: CASRRSGNSYEQYF
V gene: TRBV20-1; clone size: few; J gene: TRBJ2-7; D gene: NA; CDR3 length: 12; CDR3 DNA: TGCAGTGCCCAGGACATCTCCTACGAGCAGTACTTC; CDR3 protein: CSAQDISYEQYF
V gene: TRBV4-2; clone size: NA; J gene: TRBJ1-1; D gene: NA; CDR3 length: 14; CDR3 DNA: TGTGCCAGCAGCCAAGAAGGGGAGAACACTGAAGCTTTCTTT; CDR3 protein: CASSQEGENTEAFF
V gene: TRBV12-3/TRBV12-4; clone size: NA; J gene: TRBJ2-2; D gene: NA; CDR3 length: 14; CDR3 DNA: TGTGCCAGCAGTCCCCGGACAGTTCCCGGGGAGCTGTTTTTT; CDR3 protein: CASSPRTVPGELFF
V gene: TRBV29-1; clone size: many; J gene: TRBJ2-3; D gene: NA; CDR3 length: 14; CDR3 DNA: TGCAGCGCCGGTAGCGGTACTGGGACAGATACGCAGTATTTT; CDR3 protein: CSAGSGTGTDTQYF
V gene: TRBV12-3/TRBV12-4; clone size: few; J gene: TRBJ2-1; D gene: TRBD1; CDR3 length: 15; CDR3 DNA: TGTGCCAGCAGTATGGACAGGGGCTCCTACAATGAGCAGTTCTTC; CDR3 protein: CASSMDRGSYNEQFF
V gene: TRBV12-3/TRBV12-4; clone size: few; J gene: TRBJ2-1; D gene: NA; CDR3 length: 16; CDR3 DNA: TGTGCCAGCAGTTTATATTTCCATTCCATCTACAATGAGCAGTTCTTC; CDR3 protein: CASSLYFHSIYNEQFF
V gene: TRBV28; clone size: few; J gene: TRBJ1-1; D gene: NA; CDR3 length: 12; CDR3 DNA: TGTGCCAGCAGCCAGATCTACACTGAAGCTTTCTTT; CDR3 protein: CASSQIYTEAFF
V gene: TRBV28; clone size: few; J gene: TRBJ2-7; D gene: TRBD1; CDR3 length: 15; CDR3 DNA: TGTGCCAGCACCCCCTTGGACAGGGGACGCTACGAGCAGTACTTC; CDR3 protein: CASTPLDRGRYEQYF
V gene: TRBV7-7; clone size: few; J gene: TRBJ2-1; D gene: TRBD2; CDR3 length: 16; CDR3 DNA: TGTGCCAGCAGCTTAGGGACTAGCGGAGTGTACAGTGAGCAGTTCTTC; CDR3 protein: CASSLGTSGVYSEQFF
V gene: TRBV7-2; clone size: few; J gene: TRBJ2-5; D gene: NA; CDR3 length: 12; CDR3 DNA: TGTGCCAGCAGCTTAAGGGCGCAGACCCAGTACTTC; CDR3 protein: CASSLRAQTQYF
V gene: TRBV4-1; clone size: NA; J gene: TRBJ1-6; D gene: NA; CDR3 length: 16; CDR3 DNA: TGCGCCAGCTCACAGGCGCACAGCTCCTATAATTCACCCCTCCACTTT; CDR3 protein: CASSQAHSSYNSPLHF
V gene: TRBV20-1; clone size: NA; J gene: TRBJ2-7; D gene: NA; CDR3 length: 12; CDR3 DNA: TGCAGTGCTTACAGGGATTCCTACGAGCAGTACTTC; CDR3 protein: CSAYRDSYEQYF
V gene: TRBV12-3/TRBV12-4; clone size: NA; J gene: TRBJ2-1; D gene: NA; CDR3 length: 12; CDR3 DNA: TGTGCCAGCAGCCCGACTAGATCTGAGCAGTTCTTC; CDR3 protein: CASSPTRSEQFF
V gene: TRBV20-1; clone size: few; J gene: TRBJ2-5; D gene: NA; CDR3 length: 14; CDR3 DNA: TGCAGTGCTTTGTCAGGGATAACACAAGAGACCCAGTACTTC; CDR3 protein: CSALSGITQETQYF